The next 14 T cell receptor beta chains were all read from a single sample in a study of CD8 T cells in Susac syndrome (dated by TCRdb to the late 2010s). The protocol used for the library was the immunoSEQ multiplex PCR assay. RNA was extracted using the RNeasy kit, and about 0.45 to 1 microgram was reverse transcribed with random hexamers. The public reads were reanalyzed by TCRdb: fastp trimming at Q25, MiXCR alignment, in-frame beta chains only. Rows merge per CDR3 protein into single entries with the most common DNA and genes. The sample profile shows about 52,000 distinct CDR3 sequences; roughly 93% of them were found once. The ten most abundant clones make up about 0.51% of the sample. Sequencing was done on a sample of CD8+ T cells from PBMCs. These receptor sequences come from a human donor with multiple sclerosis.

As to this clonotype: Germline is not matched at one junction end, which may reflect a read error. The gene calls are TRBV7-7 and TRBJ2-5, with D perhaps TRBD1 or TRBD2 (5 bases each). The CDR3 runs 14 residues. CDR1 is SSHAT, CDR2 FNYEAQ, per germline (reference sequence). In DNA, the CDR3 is TGTGCTAGCAGCCAGATGCAGGGCGGGGAGACCCAGTACTTC. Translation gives CASSQMQGGETQYF.

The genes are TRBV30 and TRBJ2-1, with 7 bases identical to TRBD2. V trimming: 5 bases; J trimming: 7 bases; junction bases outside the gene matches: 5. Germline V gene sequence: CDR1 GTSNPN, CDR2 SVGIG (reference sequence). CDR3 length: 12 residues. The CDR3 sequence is CAWGEGVNEQFF. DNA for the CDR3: TGTGCCTGGGGGGAGGGCGTTAATGAGCAGTTCTTC.

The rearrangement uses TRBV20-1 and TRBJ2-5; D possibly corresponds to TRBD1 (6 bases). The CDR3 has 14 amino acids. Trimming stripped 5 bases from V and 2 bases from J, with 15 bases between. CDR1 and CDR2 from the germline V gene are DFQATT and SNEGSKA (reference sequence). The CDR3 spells CSASTGLGQETQYF. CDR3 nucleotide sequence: TGCAGTGCTTCAACAGGGTTGGGTCAAGAGACCCAGTACTTC.

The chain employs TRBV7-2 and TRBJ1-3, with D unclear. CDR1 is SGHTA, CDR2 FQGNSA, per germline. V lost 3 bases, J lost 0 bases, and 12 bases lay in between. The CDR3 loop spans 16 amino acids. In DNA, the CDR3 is TGTGCCAGCAGCTTCCTCGCCTGGAGCTCTGGAAACACCATATATTTT. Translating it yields CASSFLAWSSGNTIYF.

The CDR3 DNA is TGTGCCAGCAGATCACAGGGATCCTACAATGAGCAGTTCTTC. The encoded protein is CASRSQGSYNEQFF. V and J are TRBV7-9 and TRBJ2-1; possible D gene TRBD1, 6 bases. V was pared by 6 bases and J by 1 base, with 10 bases between. The CDR3 is 14 amino acids. The germline V gene encodes CDR1 SEHNR and CDR2 FQNEAQ (reference sequence).

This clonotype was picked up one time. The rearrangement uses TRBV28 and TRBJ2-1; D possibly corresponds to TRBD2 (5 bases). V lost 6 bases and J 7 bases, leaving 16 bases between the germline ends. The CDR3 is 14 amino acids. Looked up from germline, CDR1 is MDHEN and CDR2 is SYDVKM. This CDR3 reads CASRRKGEVNEQFF. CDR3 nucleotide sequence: TGTGCCAGCAGGAGGAAGGGAGAGGTTAATGAGCAGTTCTTC.

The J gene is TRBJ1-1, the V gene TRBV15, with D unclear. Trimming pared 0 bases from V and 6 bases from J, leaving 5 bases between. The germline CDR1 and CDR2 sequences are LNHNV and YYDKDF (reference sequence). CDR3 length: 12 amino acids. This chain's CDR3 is CATSRETAEAFF. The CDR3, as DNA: TGTGCCACCAGCAGAGAAACGGCTGAAGCTTTCTTT. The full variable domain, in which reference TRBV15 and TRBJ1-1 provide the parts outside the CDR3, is DAMVIQNPRYQVTQFGKPVTLSCSQTLNHNVMYWYQQKSSQAPKLLFHYYDKDFNNEADTPDNFQSRRPNTSFCFLDIRSPGLGDTAMYLCATSRETAEAFFGQGTRLTVV.

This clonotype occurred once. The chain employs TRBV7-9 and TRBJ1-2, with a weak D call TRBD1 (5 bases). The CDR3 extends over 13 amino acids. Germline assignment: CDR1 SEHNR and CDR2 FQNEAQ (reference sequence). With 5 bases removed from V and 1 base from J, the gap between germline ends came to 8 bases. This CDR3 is CASSGQVNYGYTF. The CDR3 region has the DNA TGTGCCAGCAGCGGACAAGTTAACTATGGCTACACCTTC.

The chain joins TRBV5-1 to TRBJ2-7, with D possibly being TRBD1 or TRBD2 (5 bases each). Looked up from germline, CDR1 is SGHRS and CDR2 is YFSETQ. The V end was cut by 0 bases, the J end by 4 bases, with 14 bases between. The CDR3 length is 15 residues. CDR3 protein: CASSLGGERVYEQYF. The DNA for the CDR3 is TGCGCCAGCAGCTTGGGGGGCGAGAGGGTGTACGAGCAGTACTTC.

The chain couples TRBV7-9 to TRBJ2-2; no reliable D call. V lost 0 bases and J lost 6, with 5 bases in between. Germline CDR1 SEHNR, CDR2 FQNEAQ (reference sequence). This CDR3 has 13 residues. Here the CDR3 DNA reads TGTGCCAGCAGCTTAGCCCCGCCCGGGGAGCTGTTTTTT. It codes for CASSLAPPGELFF.

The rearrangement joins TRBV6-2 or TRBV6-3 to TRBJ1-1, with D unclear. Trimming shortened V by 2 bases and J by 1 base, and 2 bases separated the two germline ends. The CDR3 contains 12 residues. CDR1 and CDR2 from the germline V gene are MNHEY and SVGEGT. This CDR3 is CASSYTNTEAFF. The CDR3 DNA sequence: TGTGCCAGCAGTTACACGAACACTGAAGCTTTCTTT.

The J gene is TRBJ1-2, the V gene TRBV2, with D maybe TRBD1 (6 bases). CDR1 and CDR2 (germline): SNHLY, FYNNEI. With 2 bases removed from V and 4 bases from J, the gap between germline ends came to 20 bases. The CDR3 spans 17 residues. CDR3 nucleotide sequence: TGTGCCAGCAGTGAATTGCTCAGTGGGTGGGACATCTATGGCTACACCTTC. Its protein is CASSELLSGWDIYGYTF.

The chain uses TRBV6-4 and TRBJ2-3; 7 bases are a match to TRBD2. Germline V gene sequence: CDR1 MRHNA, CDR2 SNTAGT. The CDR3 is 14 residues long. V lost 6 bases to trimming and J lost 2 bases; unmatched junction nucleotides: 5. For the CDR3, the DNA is TGTGCCAGCAGCCGCGGGGGTTCCACAGATACGCAGTATTTT. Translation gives CASSRGGSTDTQYF.

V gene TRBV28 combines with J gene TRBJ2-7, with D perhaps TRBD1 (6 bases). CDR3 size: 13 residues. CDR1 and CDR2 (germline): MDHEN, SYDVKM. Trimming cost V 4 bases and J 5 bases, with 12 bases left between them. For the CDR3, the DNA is TGTGCCAGCAGTTGGAACAGGGACGACGAGCAGTACTTC. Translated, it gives CASSWNRDDEQYF.